This T cell receptor beta chain was observed in a study of blood T cell repertoires in COVID-19 (dated by TCRdb to about 2020). Study-wide context: The collaborator samples originated in the United States, Italy and Spain and spanned the acute and convalescent phases of COVID-19. The prospective study material was composed of cDNA or gDNA derived from T cells, B-cell-depleted T cells, or PBMCs. Subjects who had been exposed to COVID-19, were actively infected with it, or had recovered from it provided the deeply sampled blood TCRbeta repertoires that made up the dataset. HLA class I and class II types, where available, came from metadata supplied by the sample provider rather than from assay-based typing. The repertoires were released in a freely available public database meant as a resource for research on the immune response to SARS-CoV-2. Sample metadata almost always included a de-identified subject ID, COVID-19 status, age in years and sex. Samples came from the ongoing ImmuneRACE study (first 160 participants) plus 1,254 subjects from 6 global collaborators. What the authors observed across the whole study: The quantity of clinical and demographic metadata differed by source and by participant and was supplied without curation.

In regard to this clone: Its recognized antigen is unknown. No base qualities exist here, and no much larger clone lies one base off it.

Its CDR3 holds 12 amino acids, cysteine through phenylalanine. CDR3 DNA only is kept here, 36 bases in frame from base 1. CDR1 SGHVS and CDR2 FQNEAQ were looked up in the germline V gene. V is reduced by 2 bases and J by 9 bases, leaving a spacing of 10 bases between them. TCRbeta CDR3 regions were amplified from genomic DNA using the immunoSEQ Assay, a bias-controlled multiplex PCR. Regarding the original processing steps: The number of nucleated cells in each sample was estimated from the amplification of reference gene primers within the assay. To quantify the absolute abundance of each unique TCRbeta CDR3 rearrangement, sequence reads were collapsed and filtered. For each sample, productive Simpson clonality was calculated as the square root of Simpson's diversity index over productive rearrangements. The table comes from immuneACCESS by way of TCRdb, which keeps in-frame sequences with V and J called. Part of the clones is missing from these tables; in studies checked, under half for an unresolved V gene and the rest for unknown reasons. That table gives V, J and clone size, and the DNA gave D and trimming. This sample is represented by 350,000 to 400,000 clones; 65% to 90% of them were singletons. The top ten clonotypes cover 7.1% of the sample.

One collaborating source in Seattle enrolled patients while the patients were actively infected and followed the patients over time throughout the course of disease. Collaborating institutions collected whole blood in K2EDTA tubes following their own protocols. For TCRbeta analysis, collaborators shipped samples in one of three forms: frozen whole blood, isolated PBMCs, or DNA extracted from either of those sample types. The sequence was collected from a woman aged 55 to 70 with COVID-19, enrolled during active disease. The sequencing input was peripheral blood. The rearranged chain carries TRBV7-8 and TRBJ1-2; 6 matching bases give a weak D call of TRBD1. The CDR3 protein: CASSLRWDSYTF. The DNA sequence is as follows: TGTGCCAGCAGCTTAAGGTGGGACAGCTACACCTTC.